The present TCR beta chain was sequenced within a study of T cells in Graves' hyperthyroidism and ophthalmopathy. Researchers amplified the TCR beta CDR3 regions from RNA transcripts. The HTBI primer set served for first-round RT-PCR of the TCR CDR3. TCRdb reanalysed the multiplex PCR reads using MiXCR and keeps one entry per CDR3 protein. This table has a few hundred thousand distinct CDR3 sequences, 16% appearing once. Ophthalmopathy patients all had a Clinical Activity Score of at least 3, a NOSPECS grade of at least 4 and disease under 3 months old. This clonotype showed up many times. The CDR3 totals 15 residues. V lost 1 base, J lost 6 bases, and 13 bases lay in between.

This TCR was sampled from a middle-aged woman with Graves' ophthalmopathy. The specimen was blood. The chain links TRBV12-3 or TRBV12-4 to TRBJ1-5; D possibly corresponds to TRBD1 (5 bases). The CDR3 is CASSLGGGASQPQHF. The CDR3 DNA reads TGTGCCAGCAGTTTAGGAGGAGGGGCCAGTCAGCCCCAGCATTTT.